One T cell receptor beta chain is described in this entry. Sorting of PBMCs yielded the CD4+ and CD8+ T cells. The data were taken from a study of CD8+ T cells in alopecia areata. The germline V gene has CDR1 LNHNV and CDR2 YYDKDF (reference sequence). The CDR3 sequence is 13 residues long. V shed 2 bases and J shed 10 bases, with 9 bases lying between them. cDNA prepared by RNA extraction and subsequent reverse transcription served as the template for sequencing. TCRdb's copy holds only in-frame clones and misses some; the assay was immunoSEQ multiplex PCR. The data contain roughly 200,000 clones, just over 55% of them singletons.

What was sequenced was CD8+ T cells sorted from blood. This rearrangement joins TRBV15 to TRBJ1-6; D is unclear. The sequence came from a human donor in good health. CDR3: CATSRNNRSPLHF. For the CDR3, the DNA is TGTGCCACCAGCAGAAATAACCGGTCACCCCTCCACTTT.